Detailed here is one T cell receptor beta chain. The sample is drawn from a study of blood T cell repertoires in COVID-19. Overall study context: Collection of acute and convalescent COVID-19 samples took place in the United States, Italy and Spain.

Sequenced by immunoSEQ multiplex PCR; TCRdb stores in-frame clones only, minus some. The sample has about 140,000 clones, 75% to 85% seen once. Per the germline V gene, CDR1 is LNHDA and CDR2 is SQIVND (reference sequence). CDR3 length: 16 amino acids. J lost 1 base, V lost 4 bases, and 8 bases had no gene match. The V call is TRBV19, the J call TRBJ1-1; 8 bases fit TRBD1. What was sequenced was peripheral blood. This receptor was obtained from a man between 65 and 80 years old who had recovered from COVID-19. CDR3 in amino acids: CASSRTGNGWNTEAFF. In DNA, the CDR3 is TGTGCCAGTAGTAGGACAGGGAACGGTTGGAACACTGAAGCTTTCTTT.